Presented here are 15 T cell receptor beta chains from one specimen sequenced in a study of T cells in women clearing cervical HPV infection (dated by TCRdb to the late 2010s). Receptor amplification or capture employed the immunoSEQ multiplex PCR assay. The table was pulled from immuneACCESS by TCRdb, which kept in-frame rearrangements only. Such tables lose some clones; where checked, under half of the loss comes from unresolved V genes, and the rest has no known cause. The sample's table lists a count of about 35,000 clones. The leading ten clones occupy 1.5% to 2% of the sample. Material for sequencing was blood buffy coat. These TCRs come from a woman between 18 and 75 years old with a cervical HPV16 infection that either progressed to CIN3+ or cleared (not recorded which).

CDR3 DNA (partial): TGTGCCAGCAGCCAGATTGGTGCCTACGAG. Its translation is CASSQIGAYE. The CDR3 in full is CASSQIGAYEQYF. The chain is built from TRBV13 and TRBJ2-7; no clear D gene. The CDR3 extends 3 residues past the end of the read, so its final part is completed from the germline J gene. This CDR3 is 13 amino acids long. V lost 5 bases and J lost 2, with 10 bases in between. Germline V gene lookup returns CDR1 PRHDT and CDR2 FYEKMQ (reference sequence).

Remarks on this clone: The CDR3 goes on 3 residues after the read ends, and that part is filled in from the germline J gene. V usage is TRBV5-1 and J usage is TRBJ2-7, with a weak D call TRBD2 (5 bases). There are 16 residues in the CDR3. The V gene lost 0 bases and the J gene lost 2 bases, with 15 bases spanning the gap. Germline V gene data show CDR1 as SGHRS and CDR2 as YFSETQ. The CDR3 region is CASSLGVGGLTYEQYF. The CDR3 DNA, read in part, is TGCGCCAGCAGCTTGGGGGTCGGCGGGTTAACCTACGAG.

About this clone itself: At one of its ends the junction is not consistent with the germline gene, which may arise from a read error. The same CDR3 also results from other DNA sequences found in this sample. The CDR3 is CASSLEVRSGAFF. The CDR3 DNA, read in part, is TGTGCCAGTAGCTTAGAGGTCCGTTCAGGC. The chain links TRBV7-2 to TRBJ1-1; D is undetermined. The observed sequence ends 3 residues before the CDR3 terminus, with the missing tail filled in from the germline J gene. This CDR3 is 13 amino acids long. Germline V lookup: CDR1 SGHTA, CDR2 FQGNSA.

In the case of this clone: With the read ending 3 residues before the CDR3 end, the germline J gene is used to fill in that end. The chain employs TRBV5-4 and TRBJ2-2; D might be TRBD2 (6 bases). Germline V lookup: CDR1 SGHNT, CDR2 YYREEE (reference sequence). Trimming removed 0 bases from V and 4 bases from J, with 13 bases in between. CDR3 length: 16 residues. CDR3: CASSLGQGGVTGELFF. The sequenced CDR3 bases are TGTGCCAGCAGCTTGGGGCAGGGAGGTGTCACCGGGGAG.

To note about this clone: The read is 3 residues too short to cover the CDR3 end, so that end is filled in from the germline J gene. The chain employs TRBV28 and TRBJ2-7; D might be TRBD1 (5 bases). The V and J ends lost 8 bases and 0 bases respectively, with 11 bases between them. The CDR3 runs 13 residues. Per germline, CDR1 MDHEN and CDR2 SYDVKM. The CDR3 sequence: CASLSDSSYEQYF. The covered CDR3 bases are TGTGCCAGCTTGTCCGACAGCTCCTACGAG.

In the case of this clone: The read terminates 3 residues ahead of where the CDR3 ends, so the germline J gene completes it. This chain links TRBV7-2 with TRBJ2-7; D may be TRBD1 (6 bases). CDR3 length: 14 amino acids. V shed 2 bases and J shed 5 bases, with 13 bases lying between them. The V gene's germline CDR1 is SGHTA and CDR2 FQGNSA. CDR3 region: CASSLMGQGDEQYF. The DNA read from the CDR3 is TGTGCCAGCAGCTTAATGGGACAAGGGGACGAG. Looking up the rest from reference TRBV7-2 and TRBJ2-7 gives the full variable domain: GAGVSQSPSNKVTEKGKDVELRCDPISGHTALYWYRQSLGQGLEFLIYFQGNSAPDKSGLPSDRFSAERTGGSVSTLTIQRTQQEDSAVYLCASSLMGQGDEQYFGPGTRLTVT.

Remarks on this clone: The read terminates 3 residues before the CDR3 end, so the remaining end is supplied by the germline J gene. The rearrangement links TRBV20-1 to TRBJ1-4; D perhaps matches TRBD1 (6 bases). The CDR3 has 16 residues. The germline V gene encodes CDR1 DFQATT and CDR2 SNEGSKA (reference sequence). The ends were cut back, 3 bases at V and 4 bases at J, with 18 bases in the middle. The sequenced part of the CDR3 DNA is TGCAGTGCTAGGGGGCAGGGGTTGAAGATTAATGAAAAA. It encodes CSARGQGLKINEK. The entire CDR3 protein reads CSARGQGLKINEKLFF.

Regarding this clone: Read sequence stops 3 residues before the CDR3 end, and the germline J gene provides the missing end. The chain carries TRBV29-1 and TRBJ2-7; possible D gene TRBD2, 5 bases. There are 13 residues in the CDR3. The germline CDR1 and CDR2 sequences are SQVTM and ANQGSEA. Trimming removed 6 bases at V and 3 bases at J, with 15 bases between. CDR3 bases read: TGCAGCGTCCGGGGAGTGAACAACTACGAG. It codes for CSVRGVNNYE. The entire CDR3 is CSVRGVNNYEQYF.

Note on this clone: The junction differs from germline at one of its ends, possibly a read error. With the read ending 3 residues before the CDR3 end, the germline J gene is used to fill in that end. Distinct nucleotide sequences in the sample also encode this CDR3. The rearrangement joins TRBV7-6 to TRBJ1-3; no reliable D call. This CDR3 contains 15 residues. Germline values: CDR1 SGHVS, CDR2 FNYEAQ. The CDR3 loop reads CASSLSVGAGNTIYF. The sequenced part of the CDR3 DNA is TGTGCCAGCAGCTTAAGCGTTGGTGCTGGAAACACA.

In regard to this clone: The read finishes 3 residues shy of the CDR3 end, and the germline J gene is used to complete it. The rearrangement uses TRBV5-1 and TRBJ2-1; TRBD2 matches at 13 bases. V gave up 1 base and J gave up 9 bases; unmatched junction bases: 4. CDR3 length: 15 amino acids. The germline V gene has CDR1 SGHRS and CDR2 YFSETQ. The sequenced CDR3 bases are TGCGCCAGCAGCTTGACTAGCGGGGGGGGTGGTGAG. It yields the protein CASSLTSGGGGE. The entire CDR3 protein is CASSLTSGGGGEQFF.

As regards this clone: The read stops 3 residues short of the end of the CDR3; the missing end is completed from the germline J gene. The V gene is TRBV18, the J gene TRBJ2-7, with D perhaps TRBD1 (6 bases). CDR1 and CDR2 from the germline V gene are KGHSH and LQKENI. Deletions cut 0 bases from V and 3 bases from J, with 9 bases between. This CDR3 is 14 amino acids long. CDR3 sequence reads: CASSPPPGVYEQYF. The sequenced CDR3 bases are TGTGCCAGCTCACCACCCCCAGGGGTCTACGAG.

The CDR3 DNA, read in part, is TGCGCCAGCAGCTTTTTCGGGGATCAGCCG. Translation gives CASSFFGDQP. The complete CDR3 sequence is CASSFFGDQPQYF. This chain connects TRBV5-1 to TRBJ2-3; D may be TRBD2 (5 bases). The DNA ends 3 residues before the CDR3 does, and the rest of the CDR3 is filled in from the germline J gene. Germline CDR1 reads SGHRS; CDR2 reads YFSETQ. The CDR3 is 13 amino acids.

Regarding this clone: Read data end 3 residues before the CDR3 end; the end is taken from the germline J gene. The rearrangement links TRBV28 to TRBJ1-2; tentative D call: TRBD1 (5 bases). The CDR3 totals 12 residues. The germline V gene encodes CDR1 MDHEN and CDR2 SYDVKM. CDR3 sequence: CASSRGRVGYTF. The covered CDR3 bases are TGTGCCAGCAGTCGCGGCAGGGTCGGC.

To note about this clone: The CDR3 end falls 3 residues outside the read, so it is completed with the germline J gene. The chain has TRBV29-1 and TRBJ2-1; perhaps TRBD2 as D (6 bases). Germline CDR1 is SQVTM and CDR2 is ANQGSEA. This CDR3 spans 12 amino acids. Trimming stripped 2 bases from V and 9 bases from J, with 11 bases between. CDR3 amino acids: CSVESGGVEQFF. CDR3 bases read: TGCAGCGTTGAATCTGGAGGGGTTGAG.

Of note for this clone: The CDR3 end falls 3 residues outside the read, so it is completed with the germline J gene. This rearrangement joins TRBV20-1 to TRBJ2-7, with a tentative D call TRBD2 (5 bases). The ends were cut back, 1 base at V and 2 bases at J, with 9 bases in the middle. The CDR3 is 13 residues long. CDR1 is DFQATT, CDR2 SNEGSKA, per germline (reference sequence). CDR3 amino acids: CSARGGFTYEQYF. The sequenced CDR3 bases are TGCAGTGCTAGAGGCGGGTTCACCTACGAG.